This section outlines one TCR beta chain sequence together with its context. This sample is part of a study of T-cell reconstitution after alpha-beta-depleted transplantation in children. Germline V lookup: CDR1 LGHNA, CDR2 YSLEER. Trimming removed 1 base at V and 1 base at J, with 9 bases between. The CDR3 runs 15 residues. A TCRbeta library incorporating unique molecular identifiers was prepared. One entry per CDR3 protein, called by TCRdb with MiXCR from the PCR reads. The sample lists 170,000 or so distinct CDR3 sequences; roughly 7.5% were seen once. This specimen consisted of PBMCs from the stem cell graft donor, obtained from the stem cell graft. The source of this sequence is a human donor who donated a stem cell graft to a child with Wiskott-Aldrich syndrome. The rearrangement joins TRBV4-3 to TRBJ2-3; possibly TRBD1 for D (6 bases). Here the CDR3 reads CASSQGAGGTDTQYF. Here the CDR3 DNA reads TGCGCCAGCAGCCAAGGGGCAGGGGGCACAGATACGCAGTATTTT.